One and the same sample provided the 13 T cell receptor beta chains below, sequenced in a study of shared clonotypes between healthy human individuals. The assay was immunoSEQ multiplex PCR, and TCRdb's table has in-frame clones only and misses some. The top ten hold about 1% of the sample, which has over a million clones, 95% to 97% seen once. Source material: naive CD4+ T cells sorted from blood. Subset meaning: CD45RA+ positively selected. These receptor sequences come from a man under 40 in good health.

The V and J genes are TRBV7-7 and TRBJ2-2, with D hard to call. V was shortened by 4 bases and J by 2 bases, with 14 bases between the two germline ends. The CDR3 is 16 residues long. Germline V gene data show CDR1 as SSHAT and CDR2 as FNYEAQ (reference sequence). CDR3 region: CASSYSPSVNTGELFF. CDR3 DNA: TGTGCCAGCAGCTACTCACCGAGCGTAAACACCGGGGAGCTGTTTTTT.

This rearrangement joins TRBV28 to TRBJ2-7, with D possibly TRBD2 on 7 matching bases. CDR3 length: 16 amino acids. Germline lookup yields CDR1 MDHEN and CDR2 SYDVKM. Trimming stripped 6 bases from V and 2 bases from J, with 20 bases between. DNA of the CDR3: TGTGCCAGCAGCCCCTTTAGGGGGGGACTCGCCTACGAGCAGTACTTC. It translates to CASSPFRGGLAYEQYF.

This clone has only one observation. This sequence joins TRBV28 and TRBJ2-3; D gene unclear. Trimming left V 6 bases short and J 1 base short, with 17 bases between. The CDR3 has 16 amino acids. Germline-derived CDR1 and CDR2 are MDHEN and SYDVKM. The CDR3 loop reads CASSHTPGLGTDTQYF. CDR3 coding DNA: TGTGCCAGCAGCCACACCCCGGGCTTGGGCACAGATACGCAGTATTTT.

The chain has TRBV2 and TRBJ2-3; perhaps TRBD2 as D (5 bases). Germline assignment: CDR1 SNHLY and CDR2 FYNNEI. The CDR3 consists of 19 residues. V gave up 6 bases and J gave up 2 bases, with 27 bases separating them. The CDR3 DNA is TGTGCCAGCAGGAACCTCCCGGCCCCCCGCGGAGGCCCCACAGATACGCAGTATTTT. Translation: CASRNLPAPRGGPTDTQYF.

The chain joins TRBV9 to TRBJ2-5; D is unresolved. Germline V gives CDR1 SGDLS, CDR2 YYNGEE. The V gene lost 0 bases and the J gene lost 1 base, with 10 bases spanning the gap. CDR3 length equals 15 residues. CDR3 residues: CASSVGSWAQETQYF. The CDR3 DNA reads TGTGCCAGCAGCGTAGGTTCATGGGCCCAAGAGACCCAGTACTTC.

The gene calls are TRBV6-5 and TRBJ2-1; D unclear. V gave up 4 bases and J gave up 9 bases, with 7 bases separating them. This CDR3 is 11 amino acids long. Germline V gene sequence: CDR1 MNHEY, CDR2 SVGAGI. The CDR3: CASSSGPEQFF. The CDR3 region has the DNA TGTGCCAGCAGTTCCGGCCCTGAGCAGTTCTTC.

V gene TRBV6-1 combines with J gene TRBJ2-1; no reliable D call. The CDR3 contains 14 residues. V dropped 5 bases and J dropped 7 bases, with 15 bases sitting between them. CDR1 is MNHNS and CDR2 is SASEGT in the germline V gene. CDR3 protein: CASSFEVLGNEQFF. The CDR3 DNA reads TGTGCCAGCAGTTTTGAGGTATTGGGAAATGAGCAGTTCTTC.

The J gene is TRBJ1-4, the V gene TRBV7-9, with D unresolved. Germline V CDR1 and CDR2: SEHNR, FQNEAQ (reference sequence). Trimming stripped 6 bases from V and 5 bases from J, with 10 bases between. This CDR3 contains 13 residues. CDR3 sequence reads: CASSLGRNEKLFF. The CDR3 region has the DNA TGTGCCAGCAGTCTGGGTAGGAATGAAAAACTGTTTTTT.

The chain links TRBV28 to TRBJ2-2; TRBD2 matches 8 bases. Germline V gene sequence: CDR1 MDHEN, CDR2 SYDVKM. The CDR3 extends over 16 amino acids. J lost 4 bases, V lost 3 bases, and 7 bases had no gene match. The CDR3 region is CASSFLHSGSTGELFF. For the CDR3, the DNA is TGTGCCAGCAGTTTCCTACACAGCGGGAGCACCGGGGAGCTGTTTTTT.

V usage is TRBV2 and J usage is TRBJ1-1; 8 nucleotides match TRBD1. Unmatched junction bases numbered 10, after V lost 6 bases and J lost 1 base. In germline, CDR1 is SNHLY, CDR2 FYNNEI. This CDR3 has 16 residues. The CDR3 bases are TGTGCCAGCAGCGCCCCACAGGGGGTGGGGAACACTGAAGCTTTCTTT. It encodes CASSAPQGVGNTEAFF. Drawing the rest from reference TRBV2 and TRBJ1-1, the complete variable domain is EPEVTQTPSHQVTQMGQEVILRCVPISNHLYFYWYRQILGQKVEFLVSFYNNEISEKSEIFDDQFSVERPDGSNFTLKIRSTKLEDSAMYFCASSAPQGVGNTEAFFGQGTRLTVV.

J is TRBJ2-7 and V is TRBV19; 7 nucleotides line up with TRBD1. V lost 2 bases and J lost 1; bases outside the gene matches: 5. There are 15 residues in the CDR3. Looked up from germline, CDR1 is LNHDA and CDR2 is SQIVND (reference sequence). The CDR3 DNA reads TGTGCCAGTAGTATAAGACAGGGTATTTCCTACGAGCAGTACTTC. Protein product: CASSIRQGISYEQYF.

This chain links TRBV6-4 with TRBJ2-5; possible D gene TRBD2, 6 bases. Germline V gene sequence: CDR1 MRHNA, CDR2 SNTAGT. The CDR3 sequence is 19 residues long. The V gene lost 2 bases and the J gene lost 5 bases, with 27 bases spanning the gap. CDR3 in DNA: TGTGCCAGCAGTGACGGTGGGAGAACGGGACTCCCGGTTCGCGAGACCCAGTACTTC. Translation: CASSDGGRTGLPVRETQYF.

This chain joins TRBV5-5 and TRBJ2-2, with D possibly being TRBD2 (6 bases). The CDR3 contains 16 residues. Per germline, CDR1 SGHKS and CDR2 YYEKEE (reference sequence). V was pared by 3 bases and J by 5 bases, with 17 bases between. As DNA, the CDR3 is TGTGCCAGCAGCTGGGTCCCCAGGAGGGAGACCGGGGAGCTGTTTTTT. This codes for CASSWVPRRETGELFF. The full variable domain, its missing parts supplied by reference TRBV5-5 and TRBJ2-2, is DAGVTQSPTHLIKTRGQQVTLRCSPISGHKSVSWYQQVLGQGPQFIFQYYEKEERGRGNFPDRFSARQFPNYSSELNVNALLLGDSALYLCASSWVPRRETGELFFGEGSRLTVL.